This TCR beta chain was profiled in a study of T cells in Graves' hyperthyroidism and ophthalmopathy. Study-wide background: Peripheral blood was secured at the point of initial diagnosis, before any treatment.

The TCR beta CDR3 regions underwent amplification using RNA transcripts as the source. A set of HTBI primers served as the primers for a first-round RT-PCR of the TCR CDR3. Each CDR3 protein is one row after TCRdb ran MiXCR on the multiplex PCR reads. The sample gives fewer than 900,000 distinct CDR3 sequences, approximately 18% of which show up once; over 15% is in the top ten. V gave up 0 bases and J gave up 7 bases, with 12 bases separating them. The CDR3 is 15 amino acids. Germline-derived CDR1 and CDR2 are SGHTA and FQGNSA. The source of the PBMCs was around 10 ml of fresh peripheral blood. The TCR was taken from a woman between 50 and 59 years old with Graves' hyperthyroidism that later progressed to Graves' ophthalmopathy. The sample consisted of blood. The V and J genes are TRBV7-2 and TRBJ1-4, with D hard to call. CDR3 DNA: TGTGCCAGCAGCTTAGCTCACGGACGGGGTGAAAAACTGTTTTTT. It is translated as CASSLAHGRGEKLFF.